This TCR beta chain was documented in a study of Graves' ophthalmopathy and Graves' hyperthyroidism. Looking at the study overall: At the time of initial diagnosis and before any treatment, peripheral blood was collected. Notes on the study in general: In blood appeared most of the expanded thyroid clonotypes whose frequency exceeded 0.001.

A remark on this clonotype: Antigen specificity is unknown.

CAS ≥3, NOSPECS ≥4, moderate-to-severe activity and duration under 3 months marked donors with ophthalmopathy. Out of around 10 ml of fresh peripheral blood, PBMCs were obtained. V lost 3 bases and J lost 3, with 12 bases in between. Germline assignment: CDR1 SGHTA and CDR2 FQGNSA. CDR3 length: 15 residues. For repertoire sequencing, the TCR beta CDR3 regions were amplified from RNA transcripts. First-round RT-PCR with HTBI primers preceded a second-round multiplex PCR. TCRdb analysed the multiplex PCR reads with MiXCR anew, one entry per CDR3 protein. The sample contains about 700,000 distinct CDR3 sequences, over 40% of which appear only once.

Sequenced sample: peripheral blood. This receptor was obtained from an adult man with Graves' ophthalmopathy. This chain uses TRBV7-2 with TRBJ1-3, with D unresolved. CDR3: CASSLDLSGGNTIYF. The DNA of the CDR3 is TGTGCCAGCAGCTTGGATCTCAGCGGTGGAAACACCATATATTTT.